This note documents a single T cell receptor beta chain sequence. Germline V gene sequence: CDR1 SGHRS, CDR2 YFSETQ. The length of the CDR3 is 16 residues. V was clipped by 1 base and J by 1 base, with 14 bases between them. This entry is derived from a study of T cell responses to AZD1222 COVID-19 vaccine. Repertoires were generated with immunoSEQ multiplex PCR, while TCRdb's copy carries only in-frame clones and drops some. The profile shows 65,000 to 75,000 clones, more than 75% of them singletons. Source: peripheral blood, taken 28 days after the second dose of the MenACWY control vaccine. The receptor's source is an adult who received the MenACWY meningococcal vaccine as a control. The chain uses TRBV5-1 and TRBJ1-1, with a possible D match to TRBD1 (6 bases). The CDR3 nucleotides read TGCGCCAGCAGCTTGAGGGGGATTTCGGAGAACACTGAAGCTTTCTTT. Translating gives CASSLRGISENTEAFF.